The 11 T cell receptor beta chains reported below all come from one sample, sequenced in a study of shared clonotypes between healthy human individuals. CD8 cells regarded as naive lacked CD45RO, were positively chosen for CCR7, and omitted terminally differentiated effector memory CD45RA+ cells. Sequencing used immunoSEQ multiplex PCR; TCRdb keeps in-frame clones, though not all of them. Among some 740,000 clones, more than 85% were seen once, and the ten largest hold nearly 25%. The sequenced sample was naive CD8+ T cells sorted from blood. The source is a man younger than 45 in good health.

V usage is TRBV7-9 and J usage is TRBJ2-1, with 9 bases that match TRBD2. The germline V gene encodes CDR1 SEHNR and CDR2 FQNEAQ (reference sequence). V lost 0 bases to trimming and J lost 11 bases; unmatched junction nucleotides: 11. This CDR3 comprises 16 residues. CDR3 bases: TGTGCCAGCAGCTTAGCGGTCGCGGGACTAGCATTTCAGCAGTTCTTC. It yields the protein CASSLAVAGLAFQQFF.

This clone was seen more than once but under ten times. The sample holds other DNA sequences that translate to the same CDR3. The chain uses TRBV27 and TRBJ2-7; perhaps TRBD2 as D (6 bases). Trimming stripped 5 bases from V and 6 bases from J, with 11 bases between. The germline gives CDR1 MNHEY, CDR2 SMNVEV (reference sequence). The CDR3 runs 12 residues. In nucleotides, the CDR3 is TGTGCCAGCAGTCCCGGGGGAGGCGAGCAGTACTTC. This translates into CASSPGGGEQYF.

This rearrangement joins TRBV18 to TRBJ2-1; no firm D call. The CDR3 is 16 amino acids. V was pared by 1 base and J by 3 bases, with 13 bases between. The germline gives CDR1 KGHSH, CDR2 LQKENI. The CDR3 DNA follows: TGTGCCAGCTCACCACGGTCCCTGTCCTACTACAATGAGCAGTTCTTC. Amino acid sequence: CASSPRSLSYYNEQFF.

This rearrangement joins TRBV13 to TRBJ2-7; 13 bases fit TRBD2. The junction had 7 bases not matched to a gene; V was cut back by 5 bases and J by 6 bases. CDR3 length: 15 amino acids. Germline V gives CDR1 PRHDT, CDR2 FYEKMQ (reference sequence). The CDR3 sequence: CASSLGLAGVTEQYF. Here the CDR3 DNA reads TGTGCCAGCAGCCTTGGACTAGCGGGAGTGACCGAGCAGTACTTC.

This chain links TRBV19 with TRBJ2-1, with D unclear. CDR3 size: 16 residues. The germline gives CDR1 LNHDA, CDR2 SQIVND (reference sequence). The V and J ends lost 1 base and 0 bases respectively, with 10 bases between them. The CDR3 reads CASSIAGQSSYNEQFF. In DNA form, the CDR3 reads TGTGCCAGTAGTATAGCTGGGCAGTCCTCCTACAATGAGCAGTTCTTC.

The CDR3, as DNA: TGCAGCATATTGACATCGTCTGGAAACACCATATATTTT. Encoded protein: CSILTSSGNTIYF. This chain connects TRBV29-1 to TRBJ1-3; the D is unclear. Germline loops: CDR1 SQVTM, CDR2 ANQGSEA. Trimming removed 8 bases at V and 1 base at J, with 12 bases between. CDR3 length: 13 amino acids.

The rearrangement joins TRBV4-2 to TRBJ2-1, with 11 bases lining up with TRBD2. The junction had 17 bases not matched to a gene; V was cut back by 5 bases and J by 2 bases. This CDR3 contains 20 residues. The germline gives CDR1 LGHNA, CDR2 YNFKEQ. The CDR3 region is CASSDLGLAGSPLTYNEQFF. The CDR3 DNA follows: TGTGCCAGCAGCGACCTCGGACTAGCGGGTTCCCCTTTGACCTACAATGAGCAGTTCTTC.

The chain is built from TRBV7-9 and TRBJ1-1; D not resolved. Trimming took off 5 bases at V and 1 base at J, with 20 bases between the two ends. CDR1 is SEHNR and CDR2 is FQNEAQ in the germline V gene (reference sequence). This CDR3 contains 17 residues. The CDR3 protein is CASSPIEGTNRNTEAFF. CDR3 DNA: TGTGCCAGCAGCCCAATAGAGGGTACAAACAGGAACACTGAAGCTTTCTTT.

The chain's CDR3 is CASSSGTGRLLLYF. The CDR3 DNA is TGTGCCAGCAGTTCCGGGACAGGCCGACTGTTATTGTACTTC. The chain links TRBV11-2 to TRBJ2-7, with 8 bases lining up with TRBD1. Germline V gene data show CDR1 as SGHAT and CDR2 as FQNNGV. V lost 6 bases to trimming and J lost 12 bases; unmatched junction nucleotides: 16. The CDR3 totals 14 residues.

This sequence joins TRBV19 and TRBJ2-3; D is uncertain. Trimming removed 3 bases from V and 2 bases from J, with 15 bases in between. The CDR3 runs to 16 residues. CDR1 LNHDA and CDR2 SQIVND come from the germline V gene (reference sequence). The CDR3 sequence is CASSIGLLKNTDTQYF. DNA of the CDR3: TGTGCCAGTAGTATCGGTCTACTAAAGAACACAGATACGCAGTATTTT.

A single count supports this clone. The rearrangement uses TRBV29-1 and TRBJ2-7, with 9 bases fitting TRBD1. CDR3 length: 13 residues. V shed 4 bases, J shed 6 bases, and the junction held 7 bases outside the gene matches. Per the germline V gene, CDR1 is SQVTM and CDR2 is ANQGSEA. CDR3: CSVVVQGAGEQYF. CDR3 DNA sequence: TGCAGCGTTGTTGTACAGGGGGCAGGCGAGCAGTACTTC.